Following are 2 T cell receptor beta chains from one sample sequenced in a study of cytomegalovirus exposure and HLA in healthy donors. Amplification used 60 Vbeta primers and 13 Jbeta primers. Profiling relied on immunoSEQ multiplex PCR, and the TCRdb table lists in-frame clones only, not all of them. The profile shows around 140,000 clones, roughly four fifths of them singletons. The sequenced sample consisted of PBMCs. These TCRs come from a male donor in good health and CMV-seronegative.

The rearrangement uses TRBV7-3 and TRBJ2-2; tentatively, D is TRBD2 (5 bases). Germline CDR1 SGHTA, CDR2 FQGTGA. The CDR3 loop spans 13 amino acids. The V end was cut by 6 bases, the J end by 8 bases, with 13 bases between. Here the CDR3 DNA reads TGTGCCAGCAGTCTTGAAAGGGAGGGGGAGCTGTTTTTT. It yields the protein CASSLEREGELFF.

This sequence joins TRBV14 and TRBJ2-6, with 7 bases identical to TRBD1. This CDR3 is 16 amino acids long. The ends lost 4 bases at V and 1 base at J; junction bases unmatched: 4. The germline V gene encodes CDR1 SGHDN and CDR2 FVKESK. CDR3 nucleotide sequence: TGTGCCAGCAGCCGGTTGGGACAGTCTGGGGCCAACGTCCTGACTTTC. Translation: CASSRLGQSGANVLTF.